Below are 5 T cell receptor beta chains sequenced from a single sample in a study of control samples from healthy donors and cancer patients. The method was immunoSEQ multiplex PCR; TCRdb's version includes in-frame clones alone and lacks a portion of them. This table has approximately 97,000 clones, roughly 92% appearing once. What was sequenced was blood. These receptors were taken from a human donor in good health. The donor label of this sample is uncertain.

V gene TRBV12-3 or TRBV12-4 combines with J gene TRBJ1-2; a weak D match, TRBD1 (6 bases). The CDR3 extends over 13 amino acids. Trimming took 3 bases from V and 4 from J, leaving 9 bases between them. DNA for the CDR3: TGTGCCAGCAGTTTGCAGGGGACCTATGGCTACACCTTC. Translating it yields CASSLQGTYGYTF.

This chain connects TRBV4-2 to TRBJ1-5; D is uncertain. V shed 0 bases and J shed 6 bases, with 3 bases lying between them. Germline lookup yields CDR1 LGHNA and CDR2 YNFKEQ. The CDR3 has 12 residues. CDR3 bases: TGTGCCAGCAGCCAAGATAGTCAGCCCCAGCATTTT. Its protein is CASSQDSQPQHF.

Comments on this clone: Other DNA sequences in this sample translate to the same CDR3. The chain has TRBV19 and TRBJ1-3, with D unresolved. CDR3 length equals 14 residues. Germline-derived CDR1 and CDR2 are LNHDA and SQIVND (reference sequence). The ends were cut back, 3 bases at V and 0 bases at J, with 6 bases in the middle. CDR3 coding DNA: TGTGCCAGTAGTATCCGGAACTCTGGAAACACCATATATTTT. This encodes CASSIRNSGNTIYF.

The CDR3 loop reads CAIRKLAGGQETQYF. DNA of the CDR3: TGTGCCATCAGGAAACTAGCGGGGGGACAAGAGACCCAGTACTTC. The chain employs TRBV10-3 and TRBJ2-5; 12 bases are shared with TRBD2. In germline, CDR1 is ENHRY, CDR2 SYGVKD. V shed 6 bases and J 2 bases; nucleotides not matched to a gene: 4. The CDR3 spans 15 residues.

The V call is TRBV7-2, the J call TRBJ2-5; D remains unclear. The V end lost 1 base, the J end lost 5 bases, and 8 bases lay between the germline ends. Germline V CDR1 and CDR2: SGHTA, FQGNSA. The CDR3 consists of 13 residues. The CDR3 sequence is CASSLGLTETQYF. The CDR3 nucleotides are TGTGCCAGCAGCTTAGGGCTGACGGAGACCCAGTACTTC.